Here is one TCR beta chain with its context. The protocol was immunoSEQ multiplex PCR, while the TCRdb copy is restricted to in-frame clones and leaves out a portion. The sample holds about 70,000 clones; 75% to 90% are singletons and the top ten take approximately 4.7%. After removal of 1 base from V and 3 bases from J, the junction contained 5 bases not matched to a gene. This CDR3 contains 15 residues. The germline V gene has CDR1 LGHNA and CDR2 YSLEER. These data originate in a study of technical replicates of blood from four donors. The chain combines TRBV4-3 with TRBJ2-5; 7 bases are a match to TRBD2. The TCR comes from a human donor in good health. Some clones in this sample may be carry-over from other donors' samples. Sequenced input: PBMCs. CDR3 protein: CASSQGLALEETQYF. The CDR3 DNA reads TGCGCCAGCAGCCAAGGACTAGCCCTTGAAGAGACCCAGTACTTC.